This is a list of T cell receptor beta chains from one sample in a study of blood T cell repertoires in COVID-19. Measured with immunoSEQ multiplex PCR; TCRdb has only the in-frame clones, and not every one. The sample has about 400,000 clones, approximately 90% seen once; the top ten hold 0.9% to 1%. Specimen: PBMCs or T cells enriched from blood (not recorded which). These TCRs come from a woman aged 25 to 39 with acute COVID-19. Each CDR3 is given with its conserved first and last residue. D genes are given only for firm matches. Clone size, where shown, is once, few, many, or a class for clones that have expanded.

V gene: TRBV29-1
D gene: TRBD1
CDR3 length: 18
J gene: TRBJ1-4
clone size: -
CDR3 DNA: TGCAGCGTACCAGGGACAGGGGGAACTTTGGGAAGGCCTGAAAAACTGTTTTTT
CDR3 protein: CSVPGTGGTLGRPEKLFF

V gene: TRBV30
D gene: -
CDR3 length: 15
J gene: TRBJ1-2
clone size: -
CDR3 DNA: TGTGCCTGGAGTGTCTGGCGGCGGGCGATCTATGGCTACACCTTC
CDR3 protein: CAWSVWRRAIYGYTF

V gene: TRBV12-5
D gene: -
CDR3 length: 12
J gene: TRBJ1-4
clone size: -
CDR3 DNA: TGTGCTAGTGGTTTTGCGGGGTCAAAACTGTTTTTT
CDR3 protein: CASGFAGSKLFF

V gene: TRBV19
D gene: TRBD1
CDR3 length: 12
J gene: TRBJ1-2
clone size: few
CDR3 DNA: TGTGCCAGTGCCGGGACAGCCTATGGCTACACCTTC
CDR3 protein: CASAGTAYGYTF

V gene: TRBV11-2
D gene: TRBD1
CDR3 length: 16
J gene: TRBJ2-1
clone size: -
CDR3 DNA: TGTGCCAGCAGCTCCTGGACAGGGTCGTGGTCACGCGAGCAGTTCTTC
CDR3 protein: CASSSWTGSWSREQFF

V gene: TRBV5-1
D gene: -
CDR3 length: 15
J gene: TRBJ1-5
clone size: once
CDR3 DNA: TGCGCCAGCAGCCCAACAGGGATCACGGATCAGCCCCAGCATTTT
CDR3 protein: CASSPTGITDQPQHF

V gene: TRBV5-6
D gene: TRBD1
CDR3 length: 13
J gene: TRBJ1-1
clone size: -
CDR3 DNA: TGTGCCAGCAGCTTGCGGACAGGGTCTGAAGCTTTCTTT
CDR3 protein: CASSLRTGSEAFF

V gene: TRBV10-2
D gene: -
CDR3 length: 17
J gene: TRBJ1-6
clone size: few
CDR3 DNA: TGCGCCAGCAACTCGAAGCAGGGGCCTTCCTATAATTCACCCCTCCACTTT
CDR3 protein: CASNSKQGPSYNSPLHF

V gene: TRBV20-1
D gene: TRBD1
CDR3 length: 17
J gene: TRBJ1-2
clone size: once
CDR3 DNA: TGCAGTGCTAGTCCCCCTCTAACAGGGGTTTTATACTATGGCTACACCTTC
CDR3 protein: CSASPPLTGVLYYGYTF

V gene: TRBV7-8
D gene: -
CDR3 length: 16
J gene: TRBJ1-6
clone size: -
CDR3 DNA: TGTGCCAGCAGCTTACGGGAGGGCTCATTTAATTCACCCCTCCACTTT
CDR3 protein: CASSLREGSFNSPLHF

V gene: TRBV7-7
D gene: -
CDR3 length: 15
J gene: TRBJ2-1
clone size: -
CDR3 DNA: TGTGCCAGCAGCCCCGACTGGCAGACCTACAATGAGCAGTTCTTC
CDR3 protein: CASSPDWQTYNEQFF

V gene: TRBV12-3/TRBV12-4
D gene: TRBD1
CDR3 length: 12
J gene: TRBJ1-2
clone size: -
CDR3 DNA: TGTGCCACTTCCCAGGGGGCGGGAGGCTACACCTTC
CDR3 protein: CATSQGAGGYTF

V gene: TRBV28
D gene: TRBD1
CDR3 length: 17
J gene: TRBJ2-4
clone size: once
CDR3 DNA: TGTGCCAGCAGTTATTGGCCGACAGGGGGAGACAAAAACATTCAGTACTTC
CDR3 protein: CASSYWPTGGDKNIQYF

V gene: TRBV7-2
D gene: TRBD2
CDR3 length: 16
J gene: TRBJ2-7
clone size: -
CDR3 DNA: TGTGCCAGCAGCTTAGAAGCGGGGGGGCATCCCTACGAGCAGTACTTC
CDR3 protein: CASSLEAGGHPYEQYF

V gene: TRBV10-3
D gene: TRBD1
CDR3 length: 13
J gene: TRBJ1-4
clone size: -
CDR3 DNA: TGTGCCATACGACAGGGGGCGTTTGAAAAACTGTTTTTT
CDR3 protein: CAIRQGAFEKLFF

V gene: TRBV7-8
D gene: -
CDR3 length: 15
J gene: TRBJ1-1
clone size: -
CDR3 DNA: TGTGCCAGCAGCTTAAGGTCAGGGGTTCCGTTCAGGGCTTTCTTT
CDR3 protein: CASSLRSGVPFRAFF

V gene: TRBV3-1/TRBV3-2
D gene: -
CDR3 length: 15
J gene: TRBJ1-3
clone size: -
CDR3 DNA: TGTGCCAGCAGCCCCCCGGGGAGCTCTGGAAACACCATATATTTT
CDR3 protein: CASSPPGSSGNTIYF

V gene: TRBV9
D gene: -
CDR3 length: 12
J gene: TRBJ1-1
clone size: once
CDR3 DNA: TGTGCCAGCAGCCCCTCAGGGTTAGGCGCTTTCTTT
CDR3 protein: CASSPSGLGAFF

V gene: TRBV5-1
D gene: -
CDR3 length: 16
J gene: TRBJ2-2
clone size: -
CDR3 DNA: TGCGCCAGCAGCTTGATTGGAGGATCGAACACCGGGGAGCTGTTTTTT
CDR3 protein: CASSLIGGSNTGELFF

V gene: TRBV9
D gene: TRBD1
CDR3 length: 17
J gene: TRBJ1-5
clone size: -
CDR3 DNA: TGTGCCAGCAGCGTACCCAGGGGGCGGGTTAGCAATCAGCCCCAGCATTTT
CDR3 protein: CASSVPRGRVSNQPQHF

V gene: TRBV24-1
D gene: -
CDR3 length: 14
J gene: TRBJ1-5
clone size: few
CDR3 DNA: TGTGCCACCAGTGACCGAGGTAGCAATCAGCCCCAGCATTTT
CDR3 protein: CATSDRGSNQPQHF

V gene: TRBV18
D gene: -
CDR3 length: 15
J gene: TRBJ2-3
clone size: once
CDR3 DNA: TGTGCCAGCTCACCCTCGCAGGGGAGCACAGATACGCAGTATTTT
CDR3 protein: CASSPSQGSTDTQYF

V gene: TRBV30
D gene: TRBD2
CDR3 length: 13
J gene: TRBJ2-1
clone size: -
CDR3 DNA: TGTGCCTTTGGTCCTAGCGGGACGGGTGAGCAGTTCTTC
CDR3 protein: CAFGPSGTGEQFF

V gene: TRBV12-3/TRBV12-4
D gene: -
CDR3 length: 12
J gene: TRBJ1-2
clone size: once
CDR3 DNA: TGTGCCAGCAGTTTAGTATCTAGAGGCTACACCTTC
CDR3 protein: CASSLVSRGYTF

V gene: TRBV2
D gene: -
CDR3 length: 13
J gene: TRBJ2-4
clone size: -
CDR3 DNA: TGTGCCAGCGCGCCCGGACTCAAAAACATTCAGTACTTC
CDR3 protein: CASAPGLKNIQYF

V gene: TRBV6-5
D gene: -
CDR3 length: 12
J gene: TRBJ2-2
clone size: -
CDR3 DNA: TGTGCCAGCAGTCAGGTGGCCGGGGAGCTGTTTTTT
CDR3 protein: CASSQVAGELFF

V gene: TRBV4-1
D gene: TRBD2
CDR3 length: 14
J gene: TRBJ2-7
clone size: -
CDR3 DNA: TGCGCCAGCAGTCAGCGGGGGGGTACCTACGAGCAGTACTTC
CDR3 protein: CASSQRGGTYEQYF

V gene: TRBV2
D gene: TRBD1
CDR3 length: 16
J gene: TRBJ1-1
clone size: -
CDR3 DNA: TGTGCCAGCAGTCAGCAACGGACAGGGACGGGGTCTGAAGCTTTCTTT
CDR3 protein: CASSQQRTGTGSEAFF

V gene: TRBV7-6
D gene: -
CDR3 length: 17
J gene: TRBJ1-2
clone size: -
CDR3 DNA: TGTGCCAGCAGCTTGGGGGCAGAGTCACCAGATGACTATGGCTACACCTTC
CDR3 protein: CASSLGAESPDDYGYTF

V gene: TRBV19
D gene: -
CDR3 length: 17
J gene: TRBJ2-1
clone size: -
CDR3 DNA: TGTGCCAGTAGTATAACTTATCTGCAGGGGCTGAACAATGAGCAGTTCTTC
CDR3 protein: CASSITYLQGLNNEQFF

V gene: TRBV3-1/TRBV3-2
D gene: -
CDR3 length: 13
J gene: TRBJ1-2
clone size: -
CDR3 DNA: TGTGCCAGCGGTGACAGCCGAAACTATGGCTACACCTTC
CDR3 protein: CASGDSRNYGYTF

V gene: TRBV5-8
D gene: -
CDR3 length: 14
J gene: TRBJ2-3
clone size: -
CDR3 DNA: TGTGCCAGCAGCTTGGACAGTAGCACAGATACGCAGTATTTT
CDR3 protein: CASSLDSSTDTQYF

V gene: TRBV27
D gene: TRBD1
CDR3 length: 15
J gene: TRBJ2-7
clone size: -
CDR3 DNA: TGTGCCAGTACAACCTTGTGGGACAGGGCCTACGAGCAGTACTTC
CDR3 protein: CASTTLWDRAYEQYF

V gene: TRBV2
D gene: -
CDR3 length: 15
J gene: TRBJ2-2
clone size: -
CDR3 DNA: TGTGCCACCCATAAGGACACACTGGGCACCGGGGAGCTGTTTTTT
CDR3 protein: CATHKDTLGTGELFF

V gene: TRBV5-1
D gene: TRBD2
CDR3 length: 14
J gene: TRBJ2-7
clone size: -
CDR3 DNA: TGCGCCAGCAGCTCGGGAGCGGGGGCCTACGAGCAGTACTTC
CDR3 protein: CASSSGAGAYEQYF

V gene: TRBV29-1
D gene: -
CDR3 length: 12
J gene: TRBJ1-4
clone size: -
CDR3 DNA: TGCAGCGTTGTGGGGGGGAATGAAAAACTGTTTTTT
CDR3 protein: CSVVGGNEKLFF

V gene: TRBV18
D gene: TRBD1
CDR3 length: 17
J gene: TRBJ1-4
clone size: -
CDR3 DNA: TGTGCCAGCTCACCGGGACAGGGGGCCGGTACTTCTGAAAAACTGTTTTTT
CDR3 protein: CASSPGQGAGTSEKLFF

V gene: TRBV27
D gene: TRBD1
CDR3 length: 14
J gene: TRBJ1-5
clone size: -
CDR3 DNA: TGTGCCAGCAGTTTCGTAGGGGGCGTTCAGCCCCAGCATTTT
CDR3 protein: CASSFVGGVQPQHF

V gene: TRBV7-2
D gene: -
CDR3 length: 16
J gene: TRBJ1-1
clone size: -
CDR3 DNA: TGTGCCAGCAGCCTGGTGGCAGGGCTCTCGAACACTGAAGCTTTCTTT
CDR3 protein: CASSLVAGLSNTEAFF

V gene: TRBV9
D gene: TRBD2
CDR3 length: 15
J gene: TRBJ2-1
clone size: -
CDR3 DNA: TGTGCCAGCAGCGTAGCGGGGACTACCTACAATGAGCAGTTCTTC
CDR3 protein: CASSVAGTTYNEQFF

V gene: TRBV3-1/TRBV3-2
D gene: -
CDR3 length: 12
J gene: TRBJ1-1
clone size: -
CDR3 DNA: TGTGCCAGCAGCCAAGGCAGCACTGAAGCTTTCTTT
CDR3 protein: CASSQGSTEAFF

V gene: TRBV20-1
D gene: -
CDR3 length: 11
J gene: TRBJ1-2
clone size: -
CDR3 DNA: TGCAGTGCGTTACCCGGCTATGGCTACACCTTC
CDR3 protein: CSALPGYGYTF

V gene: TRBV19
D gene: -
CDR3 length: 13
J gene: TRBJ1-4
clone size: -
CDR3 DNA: TGTGCCAGCGAGGGACAATTAGGGGAAAAACTGTTTTTT
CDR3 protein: CASEGQLGEKLFF

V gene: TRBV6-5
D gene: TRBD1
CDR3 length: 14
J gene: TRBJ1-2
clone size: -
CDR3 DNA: TGTGCCAGCAGCTCGGGGACAGAAATGTATGGCTACACCTTC
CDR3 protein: CASSSGTEMYGYTF

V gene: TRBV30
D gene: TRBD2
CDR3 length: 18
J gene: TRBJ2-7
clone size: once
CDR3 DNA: TGTGCCTGGAGCCCGGCGGGACTAGCGGGGACGAGCTCCTACGAGCAGTACTTC
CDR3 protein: CAWSPAGLAGTSSYEQYF

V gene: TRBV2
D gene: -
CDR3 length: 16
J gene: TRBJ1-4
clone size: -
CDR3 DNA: TGTGCCAGCAGTGAAGAAGGGGCAGGAGGGAATGAAAAACTGTTTTTT
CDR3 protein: CASSEEGAGGNEKLFF

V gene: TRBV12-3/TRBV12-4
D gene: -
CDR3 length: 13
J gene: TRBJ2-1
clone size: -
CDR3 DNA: TGTGCCAGCAGGAAGACAGAGTACAATGAGCAGTTCTTC
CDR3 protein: CASRKTEYNEQFF

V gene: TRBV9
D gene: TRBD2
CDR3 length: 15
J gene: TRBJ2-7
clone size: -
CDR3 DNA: TGTGCCAGCAGCGTAGGAGTGGGAGGGCTCTACGAGCAGTACTTC
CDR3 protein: CASSVGVGGLYEQYF

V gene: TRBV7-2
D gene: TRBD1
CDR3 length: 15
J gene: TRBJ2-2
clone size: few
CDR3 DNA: TGTGCCAGCAGTCCCCGAGCAGGGGGCCCCGGGGAGCTGTTTTTT
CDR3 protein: CASSPRAGGPGELFF

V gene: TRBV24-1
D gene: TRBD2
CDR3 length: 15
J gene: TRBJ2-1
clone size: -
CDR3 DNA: TGTGCCACCAGTGATCCTGGACTAGCGGCAAATGAGCAGTTCTTC
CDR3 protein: CATSDPGLAANEQFF

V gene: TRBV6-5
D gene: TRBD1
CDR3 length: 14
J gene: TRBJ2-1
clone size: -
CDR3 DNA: TGTGCCAGTAACAGGGGTGACGGGGCCGGTGAGCAGTTCTTC
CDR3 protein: CASNRGDGAGEQFF

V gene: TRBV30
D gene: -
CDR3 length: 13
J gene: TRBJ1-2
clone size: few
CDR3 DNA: TGTGCCTCGACGGGATCGACTAACTATGGCTACACCTTC
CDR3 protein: CASTGSTNYGYTF

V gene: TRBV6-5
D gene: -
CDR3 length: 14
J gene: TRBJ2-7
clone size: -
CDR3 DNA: TGTGCCAGCAGCTGGGACAACGTAATCTACGAGCAGTACTTC
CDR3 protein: CASSWDNVIYEQYF

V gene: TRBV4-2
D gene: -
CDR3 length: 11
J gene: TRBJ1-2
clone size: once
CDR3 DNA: TGTGCCAGCTCAGGGATCTATGGCTACACCTTC
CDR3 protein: CASSGIYGYTF

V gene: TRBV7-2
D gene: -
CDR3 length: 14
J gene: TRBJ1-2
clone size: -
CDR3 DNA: TGTGCCAGCAGCTTGGGAGGATCTAACTATGGCTACACCTTC
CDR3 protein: CASSLGGSNYGYTF